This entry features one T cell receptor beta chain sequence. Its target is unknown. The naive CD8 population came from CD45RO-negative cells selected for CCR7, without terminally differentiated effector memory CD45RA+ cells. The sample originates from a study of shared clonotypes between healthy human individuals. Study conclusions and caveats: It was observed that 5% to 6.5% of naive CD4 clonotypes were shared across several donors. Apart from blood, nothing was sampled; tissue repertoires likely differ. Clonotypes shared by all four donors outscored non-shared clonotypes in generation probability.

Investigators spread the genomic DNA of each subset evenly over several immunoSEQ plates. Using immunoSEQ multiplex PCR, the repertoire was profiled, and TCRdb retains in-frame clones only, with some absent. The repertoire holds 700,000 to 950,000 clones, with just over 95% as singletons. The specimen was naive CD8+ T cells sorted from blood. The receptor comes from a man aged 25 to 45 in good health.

The CDR3 spells CASSNPRTASTGELFF. CDR3 DNA sequence: TGTGCCAGCAGCAATCCTAGGACAGCCTCCACCGGGGAGCTGTTTTTT. The rearrangement links TRBV7-9 to TRBJ2-2; tentative D call: TRBD1 (6 bases). Looked up from germline, CDR1 is SEHNR and CDR2 is FQNEAQ (reference sequence). With 5 bases removed from V and 4 bases from J, the gap between germline ends came to 17 bases. The CDR3 contains 16 residues.